These 31 T cell receptor beta chains came from one sample sequenced in a study of Tregs in tolerant kidney transplant recipients. Mixed chimerism was transient after nonmyeloablative marrow transplants from related graft donors. The table came from immunoSEQ multiplex PCR; TCRdb's copy has only in-frame clones and leaves some out. The table records 65,000 or so clones, approximately 87% of them present only once. The sample was CD4+ T cells from blood (PBMCs), taken 6 months after the transplant. These receptors were collected from a human patient who received a combined kidney and bone marrow transplant. The T cells may partly be graft donor cells.

This chain connects TRBV5-1 to TRBJ2-2; TRBD2 might be the D (6 bases). CDR1 and CDR2 (germline): SGHRS, YFSETQ. V gave up 1 base and J gave up 3 bases, with 10 bases separating them. The CDR3 length is 15 residues. The CDR3 region is CASSLRTIYTGELFF. The CDR3 coding sequence is TGCGCCAGCAGCTTGAGGACTATCTACACCGGGGAGCTGTTTTTT.

The chain combines TRBV2 with TRBJ1-2, with D unresolved. The CDR3 spans 14 residues. Trimming took 2 bases from V and 7 from J, leaving 14 bases between them. The germline V gene has CDR1 SNHLY and CDR2 FYNNEI. DNA for the CDR3: TGTGCCAGCAGTGAAACGACCGACAATGGTGGCTACACCTTC. This sequence encodes CASSETTDNGGYTF. The whole variable domain, filled in from reference TRBV2 and TRBJ1-2, reads EPEVTQTPSHQVTQMGQEVILRCVPISNHLYFYWYRQILGQKVEFLVSFYNNEISEKSEIFDDQFSVERPDGSNFTLKIRSTKLEDSAMYFCASSETTDNGGYTFGSGTRLTVV.

The V and J genes are TRBV5-1 and TRBJ1-2; weak D call: TRBD1 (5 bases). Germline CDR1 is SGHRS and CDR2 is YFSETQ. V lost 4 bases and J lost 6, with 13 bases in between. CDR3 length equals 13 residues. DNA of the CDR3: TGCGCCAGCAGCCCAGTTAGGGGCGATGGCTACACCTTC. It encodes CASSPVRGDGYTF.

This chain connects TRBV27 to TRBJ2-7; 7 nucleotides agree with TRBD1. CDR1 MNHEY and CDR2 SMNVEV come from the germline V gene (reference sequence). This CDR3 is 15 amino acids long. J gave up 6 bases and V 3 bases, and 11 bases lay outside the gene matches. CDR3 residues: CASSFLGPDRSEQYF. For the CDR3, the DNA is TGTGCCAGCAGTTTCCTGGGGCCGGACAGGTCCGAGCAGTACTTC.

The gene calls are TRBV18 and TRBJ1-4; D is perhaps TRBD1 (5 bases). This CDR3 has 15 amino acids. CDR1 is KGHSH and CDR2 is LQKENI in the germline V gene. Trimming took off 2 bases at V and 5 bases at J, with 12 bases between the two ends. The CDR3 coding sequence is TGTGCCAGCTCACCAACGGGGGGGAGAAATGAAAAACTGTTTTTT. This encodes CASSPTGGRNEKLFF. The whole variable domain, remainder taken from reference TRBV18 and TRBJ1-4, is NAGVMQNPRHLVRRRGQEARLRCSPMKGHSHVYWYRQLPEEGLKFMVYLQKENIIDESGMPKERFSAEFPKEGPSILRIQQVVRGDSAAYFCASSPTGGRNEKLFFGSGTQLSVL.

CDR3 nucleotide sequence: TGCAGCGTTCCGGGAGTGCAGACCCAGTACTTC. Protein sequence: CSVPGVQTQYF. This sequence joins TRBV29-1 and TRBJ2-5; a weak D match, TRBD2 (6 bases). V lost 5 bases, J lost 6 bases, and 10 bases lay in between. Germline CDR1 is SQVTM and CDR2 is ANQGSEA. This CDR3 has 11 amino acids.

The DNA for the CDR3 is TGTGCCATCAGTGAGTCGCGGGACAGGGGGCATCAGCCCCAGCATTTT. It codes for CAISESRDRGHQPQHF. The chain joins TRBV10-3 to TRBJ1-5; 12 bases match TRBD1. There are 16 residues in the CDR3. Germline V gene lookup returns CDR1 ENHRY and CDR2 SYGVKD. The V segment lost 0 bases and the J segment 5 bases; nucleotides outside the gene matches: 2.

The chain combines TRBV15 with TRBJ1-2; 9 bases agree with TRBD1. CDR3 size: 15 residues. With 1 base clipped from V and 1 base from J, the junction kept 1 base outside the gene matches. Germline V gene data show CDR1 as LNHNV and CDR2 as YYDKDF (reference sequence). The CDR3 region is CATSRVTGGNYGYTF. CDR3 nucleotide sequence: TGTGCCACCAGCAGAGTGACAGGGGGTAACTATGGCTACACCTTC.

The V call is TRBV30, the J call TRBJ1-1; D remains ambiguous. This CDR3 has 13 amino acids. Germline CDR1 and CDR2: GTSNPN and SVGIG (reference sequence). V dropped 3 bases and J dropped 0 bases, with 8 bases sitting between them. The chain's CDR3 is CAWRIRLNTEAFF. Here the CDR3 DNA reads TGTGCCTGGAGGATCAGGTTGAACACTGAAGCTTTCTTT.

This clone was detected only once. The chain recombines TRBV9 with TRBJ1-1; unclear D gene. The V end lost 0 bases, the J end lost 7 bases, and 10 bases lay between the germline ends. Looked up from germline, CDR1 is SGDLS and CDR2 is YYNGEE. This CDR3 contains 13 residues. The DNA for the CDR3 is TGTGCCAGCAGCGTAGACCGCTACCATGAAGCTTTCTTT. Translating gives CASSVDRYHEAFF.

This chain links TRBV16 with TRBJ2-7; 9 bases match TRBD1. The J segment lost 3 bases and the V segment lost 5 bases, leaving 5 bases of the junction unmatched. The germline V gene encodes CDR1 KGHSY and CDR2 FQNENV. This CDR3 region has 14 residues. The CDR3 coding sequence is TGTGCCAGCAGCGTGGGACAGGGTTTCTACGAGCAGTACTTC. This sequence encodes CASSVGQGFYEQYF.

The CDR3 DNA reads TGTGCCAGCAGCCAAGATCGGGGACAGGGGGCTGGACAGCCCCAGCATTTT. Protein product: CASSQDRGQGAGQPQHF. V and J are TRBV4-2 and TRBJ1-5, with 12 bases fitting TRBD1. This CDR3 contains 17 residues. CDR1 and CDR2 (germline): LGHNA, YNFKEQ. V trimming: 0 bases; J trimming: 7 bases; junction bases outside the gene matches: 7.

The chain links TRBV2 to TRBJ1-1; a possible D gene is TRBD1 (5 bases). Germline loops: CDR1 SNHLY, CDR2 FYNNEI. The CDR3 runs 12 residues. Trimming pared 2 bases from V and 8 bases from J, leaving 9 bases between. CDR3 DNA: TGTGCCAGCAGTGAAACTGGGGGGGAAGCTTTCTTT. Translated: CASSETGGEAFF. Full variable domain (remainder filled in from reference TRBV2 and TRBJ1-1): EPEVTQTPSHQVTQMGQEVILRCVPISNHLYFYWYRQILGQKVEFLVSFYNNEISEKSEIFDDQFSVERPDGSNFTLKIRSTKLEDSAMYFCASSETGGEAFFGQGTRLTVV.

J is TRBJ2-5 and V is TRBV7-2; 7 bases fit TRBD2. CDR1 and CDR2 from the germline V gene are SGHTA and FQGNSA. V was clipped by 6 bases and J by 4 bases; unmatched bases: 11. The CDR3 spans 15 residues. The CDR3 DNA follows: TGTGCCAGCAGTGTCGCGGGAGAAAGGGTAGAGACCCAGTACTTC. As protein: CASSVAGERVETQYF.

This clone was found once. The chain combines TRBV27 with TRBJ1-2, with TRBD1 as a possible D gene (6 bases). The CDR3 extends over 15 amino acids. Germline-derived CDR1 and CDR2 are MNHEY and SMNVEV (reference sequence). V lost 5 bases and J 4 bases, leaving 17 bases between the germline ends. CDR3 sequence: CASSPPRTDLYGYTF. The CDR3 region has the DNA TGTGCCAGCAGTCCTCCTCGGACAGATCTCTATGGCTACACCTTC.

The gene calls are TRBV11-2 and TRBJ1-2, with a weak D call TRBD1 (6 bases). The germline V gene encodes CDR1 SGHAT and CDR2 FQNNGV. Trimming stripped 5 bases from V and 6 bases from J, with 16 bases between. The CDR3 contains 14 residues. CDR3 in DNA: TGTGCCAGCAGCCCCATGCGGCAGGGGAATGGCTACACCTTC. Encoded protein: CASSPMRQGNGYTF.

V gene TRBV25-1 combines with J gene TRBJ2-5, with D perhaps matching TRBD2 (5 bases). The CDR3 covers 14 residues. Deletions cut 3 bases from V and 4 bases from J, with 12 bases between. CDR1 and CDR2 from the germline V gene are MGHDK and SYGVNS. The CDR3 sequence: CASSDPGMRETQYF. For the CDR3, the DNA is TGTGCCAGCAGTGATCCGGGGATGCGAGAGACCCAGTACTTC.

This sequence joins TRBV27 and TRBJ1-2; a possible D gene is TRBD1 (6 bases). This CDR3 comprises 13 residues. CDR1 MNHEY and CDR2 SMNVEV come from the germline V gene (reference sequence). The V and J ends lost 5 bases and 4 bases respectively, with 11 bases between them. This chain's CDR3 is CASSGDRTYGYTF. DNA of the CDR3: TGTGCCAGCAGTGGTGACAGGACCTATGGCTACACCTTC.

The chain combines TRBV4-1 with TRBJ2-5; no firm D call. The germline V gene has CDR1 MGHRA and CDR2 YSYEKL. V lost 5 bases and J 1 base, leaving 11 bases between the germline ends. The length of the CDR3 is 14 residues. This CDR3 is CASSVRPGQETQYF. As DNA, the CDR3 is TGCGCCAGCAGCGTGAGACCAGGCCAAGAGACCCAGTACTTC.

This rearrangement joins TRBV7-2 to TRBJ2-7; TRBD2 agrees at 14 bases. Germline CDR1 is SGHTA and CDR2 is FQGNSA. V was pared by 4 bases and J by 5 bases, with 1 base of the junction left unmatched. The CDR3 extends over 14 amino acids. The CDR3 bases are TGTGCCAGCAGCTGGGGACTAGCGGGGGACGAGCAGTACTTC. As protein: CASSWGLAGDEQYF.

The V and J genes are TRBV11-3 and TRBJ2-2, with 8 bases fitting TRBD1. V shed 5 bases, J shed 5 bases, and the junction held 4 bases outside the gene matches. The CDR3 loop spans 14 amino acids. Germline lookup yields CDR1 SGHNT and CDR2 YENEEA. In DNA, the CDR3 is TGTGCCAGCAGCGCGCGGACAGGGACCGGGGAGCTGTTTTTT. Residues: CASSARTGTGELFF. Full variable domain (outside the CDR3, taken from reference TRBV11-3 and TRBJ2-2): EAGVVQSPRYKIIEKKQPVAFWCNPISGHNTLYWYLQNLGQGPELLIRYENEEAVDDSQLPKDRFSAERLKGVDSTLKIQPAELGDSAVYLCASSARTGTGELFFGEGSRLTVL.

The gene calls are TRBV6-5 and TRBJ2-7; 9 bases map to TRBD1. CDR3 length equals 14 residues. J was trimmed by 9 bases and V by 5 bases; bases with no gene match: 11. Germline assignment: CDR1 MNHEY and CDR2 SVGAGI. CDR3 sequence reads: CASSNPGQGSGQYF. The CDR3 nucleotides read TGTGCCAGCAGTAATCCGGGACAGGGATCAGGGCAGTACTTC.

V gene TRBV30 combines with J gene TRBJ2-7, with D tentatively TRBD1 (5 bases). The CDR3 is 14 amino acids. V lost 3 bases and J lost 4, with 16 bases in between. Germline V gene data show CDR1 as GTSNPN and CDR2 as SVGIG (reference sequence). This chain's CDR3 is CAWRREGVWYEQYF. In nucleotides, the CDR3 is TGTGCCTGGAGGCGCGAAGGGGTTTGGTACGAGCAGTACTTC. Full variable domain (missing parts from reference TRBV30 and TRBJ2-7): SQTIHQWPATLVQPVGSPLSLECTVEGTSNPNLYWYRQAAGRGLQLLFYSVGIGQISSEVPQNLSASRPQDRQFILSSKKLLLSDSGFYLCAWRREGVWYEQYFGPGTRLTVT.

V and J are TRBV19 and TRBJ1-5, with a weak D call TRBD1 (6 bases). Germline CDR1 reads LNHDA; CDR2 reads SQIVND (reference sequence). CDR3 length: 14 amino acids. V lost 1 base and J 5 bases, leaving 9 bases between the germline ends. The CDR3: CASSIVTGDQPQHF. CDR3 nucleotide sequence: TGTGCCAGTAGTATAGTGACAGGTGATCAGCCCCAGCATTTT.

This rearrangement joins TRBV9 to TRBJ2-7; 9 bases line up with TRBD2. There are 15 residues in the CDR3. V shed 3 bases, J shed 2 bases, and the junction held 6 bases outside the gene matches. The germline CDR1 and CDR2 sequences are SGDLS and YYNGEE. The DNA for the CDR3 is TGTGCCAGCAGCGAGGGACTAGCAAGTACCTACGAGCAGTACTTC. The encoded protein is CASSEGLASTYEQYF.

The chain carries TRBV10-1 and TRBJ1-2, with a weak D call TRBD1 (6 bases). The CDR3 sequence is 15 residues long. Deletions cut 3 bases from V and 0 bases from J, with 11 bases between. Germline V lookup: CDR1 WNHNN, CDR2 SYGVQD (reference sequence). Here the CDR3 DNA reads TGCGCCAGCAGTGAATCGGACAGAACTAACTATGGCTACACCTTC. Amino acids: CASSESDRTNYGYTF.

The V call is TRBV23-1, the J call TRBJ2-7; no firm D call. TRBV23-1 is identified as an open reading frame with a role that is uncertain. CDR3 length: 15 amino acids. Trimming shortened V by 2 bases and J by 3 bases, and 14 bases separated the two germline ends. CDR3 DNA sequence: TGCGCCAGCAGTCAAGTCGGTGATTACCGCTACGAGCAGTACTTC. Its protein product is CASSQVGDYRYEQYF.

The chain recombines TRBV28 with TRBJ2-7; 9 bases fit TRBD2. The V and J ends lost 3 bases and 5 bases, in that order; junction bases with no gene match: 8. The CDR3 is 15 residues long. Germline V gene data show CDR1 as MDHEN and CDR2 as SYDVKM. As DNA, the CDR3 is TGTGCCAGCAGTTTTTCGGCGGGGGGGCGTGACGAGCAGTACTTC. As protein: CASSFSAGGRDEQYF.

Only one count was recorded for this clone. The chain is built from TRBV6-1 and TRBJ2-7; a weak D match, TRBD1 (5 bases). The germline V gene encodes CDR1 MNHNS and CDR2 SASEGT. Trimming took 7 bases from V and 3 from J, leaving 19 bases between them. The CDR3 is 15 amino acids. Here the CDR3 DNA reads TGTGCCAGCACGTCCGACAGATCGTTTTACTACGAGCAGTACTTC. Amino acid sequence: CASTSDRSFYYEQYF.

The rearrangement uses TRBV11-3 and TRBJ2-7; the match to TRBD2 covers 11 bases. Trimming at V came to 5 bases and at J to 2 bases, leaving 5 bases not matched to a gene. The V gene's germline CDR1 is SGHNT and CDR2 YENEEA. This CDR3 spans 15 amino acids. Here the CDR3 DNA reads TGTGCCAGCAGCCCATCTAGCGGGGGGCCCTACGAGCAGTACTTC. Translating it yields CASSPSSGGPYEQYF.

This chain uses TRBV7-9 with TRBJ2-5; D remains unclear. Germline V gene sequence: CDR1 SEHNR, CDR2 FQNEAQ (reference sequence). CDR3 length: 13 amino acids. Trimming left V 3 bases short and J 2 bases short, with 7 bases between. The CDR3 nucleotides read TGTGCCAGCAGCTTCAACACACAAGAGACCCAGTACTTC. It specifies CASSFNTQETQYF.